What follows is one T cell receptor (beta chain) and its context. Antigen unknown. The CDR3 is 15 residues long. Germline V lookup: CDR1 LGHNA, CDR2 YNFKEQ. Trimming removed 2 bases from V and 4 bases from J; junction bases left unmatched: 3. The record originates from a study of response to subunit inactivated influenza vaccine. Study-level results: Each seasonal influenza vaccination recruits few new T cells, the authors suggested.

TCRdb processed the RT-PCR reads anew with MiXCR; each CDR3 protein has one entry. The sample contains about 780,000 distinct CDR3 sequences, around a sixth of which appear only once. The chain has TRBV4-2 and TRBJ1-3; 9 bases are shared with TRBD1. The material sequenced was PBMCs from blood, taken around 5 days after vaccination. The receptor comes from a man aged 45-65 years who received an inactivated influenza vaccine. The CDR3 loop is CASSQNRGQGNTIYF. The CDR3 DNA is TGTGCCAGCAGCCAAAACAGGGGGCAAGGAAACACCATATATTTT.